These 26 T cell receptor beta chains share one sample of origin, sequenced in a study of cytomegalovirus exposure and HLA in healthy donors. Primers for the PCR totalled 60 Vbeta and 13 Jbeta. The data were produced by immunoSEQ multiplex PCR, yet TCRdb's version contains in-frame clones alone and is incomplete. The sample holds 120,000 or so clones; roughly four fifths are singletons and the top ten take about 11%. The material sequenced was PBMCs. The receptor source for this set is a male donor in good health and CMV-seropositive.

CDR3 DNA: TGTGCCAGCAGTTTATGGGGAGGGGGACAGGGTAGTAATCAGCCCCAGCATTTT. It specifies CASSLWGGGQGSNQPQHF. The rearrangement joins TRBV28 to TRBJ1-5, with 9 bases fitting TRBD1. In germline, CDR1 is MDHEN, CDR2 SYDVKM. Trimming at V came to 0 bases and at J to 4 bases, leaving 10 bases not matched to a gene. The CDR3 runs to 18 residues.

The chain links TRBV30 to TRBJ1-2; D is uncertain. Per germline, CDR1 GTSNPN and CDR2 SVGIG (reference sequence). The CDR3 contains 13 residues. V was shortened by 0 bases and J by 0 bases, with 5 bases between the two germline ends. The chain's CDR3 is CAWSVQANYGYTF. In nucleotides, the CDR3 is TGTGCCTGGAGTGTACAAGCTAACTATGGCTACACCTTC.

The chain has TRBV11-3 and TRBJ2-7, with D possibly being TRBD2 (6 bases). Germline loops: CDR1 SGHNT, CDR2 YENEEA. The CDR3 is 15 amino acids. Trimming cost V 1 base and J 4 bases, with 14 bases left between them. CDR3 DNA: TGTGCCAGCAGCTTAGCCGGGGGTTCGGTTTACGAGCAGTACTTC. This translates into CASSLAGGSVYEQYF.

The gene calls are TRBV10-2 and TRBJ2-3, with 14 bases fitting TRBD2. CDR3 length: 15 amino acids. Germline V gene lookup returns CDR1 WSHSY and CDR2 SAAADI. The V and J ends lost 7 bases and 2 bases, in that order; junction bases with no gene match: 2. Here the CDR3 reads CASTGLAGVTDTQYF. The CDR3 DNA reads TGCGCCAGCACGGGACTAGCGGGAGTCACAGATACGCAGTATTTT.

The chain joins TRBV7-2 to TRBJ2-4; D uncertain. The CDR3 extends over 13 amino acids. The V gene lost 6 bases and the J gene lost 10 bases, with 16 bases spanning the gap. Germline V gives CDR1 SGHTA, CDR2 FQGNSA. The CDR3 DNA sequence: TGTGCCAGCAGTCCTCACGGGTCCCCAATTCAGTACTTC. It translates to CASSPHGSPIQYF.

The genes are TRBV27 and TRBJ1-5; 10 bases line up with TRBD1. The V gene end was trimmed by 5 bases and the J gene end by 5 bases; junction bases not matched to a gene: 6. The germline V gene encodes CDR1 MNHEY and CDR2 SMNVEV (reference sequence). This CDR3 contains 15 residues. CDR3 protein: CASSIGTGDDQPQHF. CDR3 bases: TGTGCCAGCAGTATCGGGACAGGGGACGATCAGCCCCAGCATTTT.

The table lists this clone with a few counts. This chain links TRBV19 with TRBJ1-1; D is undetermined. Looked up from germline, CDR1 is LNHDA and CDR2 is SQIVND (reference sequence). Trimming removed 4 bases at V and 3 bases at J, with 24 bases between. This CDR3 has 18 residues. DNA of the CDR3: TGTGCCAGTAGTACCCCGACCGGACGGGGATCGGTGGACACTGAAGCTTTCTTT. This translates into CASSTPTGRGSVDTEAFF.

This clone was seen more than once but under ten times. The chain joins TRBV5-1 to TRBJ2-3; 8 bases match TRBD2. J gave up 2 bases and V 3 bases, and 5 bases lay outside the gene matches. The CDR3 has 15 amino acids. CDR1 is SGHRS, CDR2 YFSETQ, per germline. The CDR3 is CASSSRGGDTDTQYF. Here the CDR3 DNA reads TGCGCCAGCAGCTCCCGGGGGGGTGACACAGATACGCAGTATTTT.

CDR3 loop: CASSIGAGSFYEQYF. CDR3 nucleotide sequence: TGTGCCAGCAGTATTGGGGCAGGTTCTTTCTACGAGCAGTACTTC. This rearrangement joins TRBV28 to TRBJ2-7; a weak D match, TRBD1 (5 bases). Between the trimmed V and J ends, which lost 5 bases and 3 bases, there was a span of 17 bases. CDR1 MDHEN and CDR2 SYDVKM come from the germline V gene. CDR3 length: 15 residues.

The DNA for the CDR3 is TGTGCCAGCAGCGAACAACAGGGAGAACTGTTCTTC. Translating gives CASSEQQGELFF. The chain is built from TRBV7-3 and TRBJ2-1; possible D gene TRBD1, 6 bases. The CDR3 runs 12 residues. Germline CDR1 and CDR2: SGHTA and FQGTGA. V was pared by 5 bases and J by 15 bases, with 17 bases between. The whole variable domain, filled in from reference TRBV7-3 and TRBJ2-1, reads GAGVSQTPSNKVTEKGKYVELRCDPISGHTALYWYRQSLGQGPEFLIYFQGTGAADDSGLPNDRFFAVRPEGSVSTLKIQRTERGDSAVYLCASSEQQGELFFGPGTRLTVL.

J is TRBJ1-4 and V is TRBV23-1; 8 bases map to TRBD1. TRBV23-1 is marked as an open reading frame, function uncertain. After removal of 6 bases from V and 7 bases from J, the junction contained 7 bases not matched to a gene. The CDR3 contains 14 residues. As DNA, the CDR3 is TGCGCCAGCAGGGGACAGGATATTCGTGAAAAACTGTTTTTT. Residues: CASRGQDIREKLFF.

The genes are TRBV5-8 and TRBJ2-5; TRBD2 aligns across 9 bases. CDR3 length equals 15 residues. V lost 3 bases and J lost 5; bases outside the gene matches: 8. Germline CDR1 SGHTS, CDR2 YDEGEE. CDR3 in amino acids: CASSSPGLAGETQYF. Here the CDR3 DNA reads TGTGCCAGCAGCTCTCCGGGACTAGCTGGGGAGACCCAGTACTTC.

This clone was recorded a few times. CDR3 nucleotide sequence: TGCGCCAGCAGCCTTCACCTAGTACGAGAGACCCAGTACTTC. Its protein product is CASSLHLVRETQYF. This chain links TRBV4-3 with TRBJ2-5; D call uncertain. This CDR3 spans 14 amino acids. Trimming removed 4 bases at V and 4 bases at J, with 13 bases between. Germline-derived CDR1 and CDR2 are LGHNA and YSLEER.

V gene TRBV4-3 combines with J gene TRBJ2-3; 12 positions agree with TRBD2. CDR1 LGHNA and CDR2 YSLEER come from the germline V gene. J was trimmed by 2 bases and V by 0 bases; bases with no gene match: 6. The CDR3 runs to 18 residues. In nucleotides, the CDR3 is TGCGCCAGCAGCCAAGAACTAGCGGGAGGCCTACTCACAGATACGCAGTATTTT. It specifies CASSQELAGGLLTDTQYF.

The gene calls are TRBV6-5 and TRBJ2-2; tentative D call: TRBD2 (6 bases). V lost 8 bases and J 6 bases, leaving 13 bases between the germline ends. Germline CDR1 and CDR2: MNHEY and SVGAGI. This CDR3 has 13 amino acids. The CDR3 DNA is TGTGCCAGCTCACCGGGGGAGGCCGGGGAGCTGTTTTTT. Residues: CASSPGEAGELFF.

The table lists this clone with a count of one. V and J are TRBV5-1 and TRBJ2-7; tentative D call: TRBD2 (5 bases). Germline V gene data show CDR1 as SGHRS and CDR2 as YFSETQ. The CDR3 consists of 15 residues. The V end was cut by 0 bases, the J end by 2 bases, with 12 bases between. This CDR3 is CASSLGRERAYEQYF. The CDR3 DNA reads as TGCGCCAGCAGCTTGGGACGGGAAAGGGCCTACGAGCAGTACTTC.

The chain uses TRBV5-1 and TRBJ2-7; TRBD2 matches 9 bases. Germline-derived CDR1 and CDR2 are SGHRS and YFSETQ. The CDR3 consists of 14 residues. Losses at the gene ends were 4 bases for V and 7 bases for J; bases not matched to a gene: 9. The CDR3 DNA follows: TGCGCCAGCAGCCAGCGGGAGGATCAAGGGGAGCAGTACTTC. This gives the protein CASSQREDQGEQYF.

This clone showed up just a few times. V and J are TRBV7-9 and TRBJ2-7, with TRBD2 matching 7 bases. The V and J ends lost 6 bases and 4 bases, in that order; junction bases with no gene match: 12. Germline CDR1 reads SEHNR; CDR2 reads FQNEAQ (reference sequence). CDR3 length: 15 amino acids. The chain's CDR3 is CASSASGGPGYEQYF. CDR3 coding DNA: TGTGCCAGCAGTGCCTCGGGGGGACCCGGGTACGAGCAGTACTTC.

This clone was found once. The gene calls are TRBV11-3 and TRBJ2-1, with TRBD2 matching over 14 bases. V gave up 10 bases and J gave up 8 bases; unmatched junction bases: 4. The CDR3 is 13 amino acids. CDR1 is SGHNT and CDR2 is YENEEA in the germline V gene. Here the CDR3 DNA reads TGTGCCACGACTAGCGGGAGGGCCTATGAGCAGTTCTTC. This encodes CATTSGRAYEQFF.

The chain uses TRBV30 and TRBJ2-4; TRBD1 might be the D (6 bases). Trimming took off 0 bases at V and 2 bases at J, with 8 bases between the two ends. The CDR3 contains 14 residues. Germline CDR1 and CDR2: GTSNPN and SVGIG (reference sequence). The CDR3 here is CAWSVQGTKNIQYF. CDR3 bases: TGTGCCTGGAGTGTACAGGGAACCAAAAACATTCAGTACTTC. The entire variable domain, with the rest obtained from reference TRBV30 and TRBJ2-4, is as follows: SQTIHQWPATLVQPVGSPLSLECTVEGTSNPNLYWYRQAAGRGLQLLFYSVGIGQISSEVPQNLSASRPQDRQFILSSKKLLLSDSGFYLCAWSVQGTKNIQYFGAGTRLSVL.

V usage is TRBV5-6 and J usage is TRBJ2-3, with TRBD2 identical over 10 bases. The CDR3 spans 15 residues. Germline V CDR1 and CDR2: SGHDT, YYEEEE. The V segment lost 4 bases and the J segment 8 bases; nucleotides outside the gene matches: 10. In DNA form, the CDR3 reads TGTGCCAGCAGCGGGATACTAGCGGGGACTCCTACGCAGTATTTT. Residues: CASSGILAGTPTQYF.

The chain employs TRBV19 and TRBJ2-7; 7 nucleotides line up with TRBD2. After removal of 5 bases from V and 6 bases from J, the junction contained 7 bases not matched to a gene. This CDR3 contains 13 residues. The germline gives CDR1 LNHDA, CDR2 SQIVND (reference sequence). This chain's CDR3 is CASSASGGGEQYF. For the CDR3, the DNA is TGTGCCAGTAGTGCCTCGGGGGGAGGCGAGCAGTACTTC.

With respect to this clone: A read error may produce the germline difference seen at one junction end. The chain combines TRBV7-9 with TRBJ1-1, with TRBD1 as a possible D gene (6 bases). CDR3 length equals 19 residues. Germline V gene lookup returns CDR1 SEHNR and CDR2 FQNEAQ (reference sequence). The CDR3 coding sequence is TGTTCCAGCAGCTTAACCCCCCCCCTCCTGACAGGCTTTAACACTGAAGCTTTCTTT. Protein: CSSSLTPPLLTGFNTEAFF.

The chain couples TRBV6-5 to TRBJ1-5; D remains ambiguous. Germline-derived CDR1 and CDR2 are MNHEY and SVGAGI. This CDR3 is built from 15 residues. Between the trimmed V and J ends, which lost 0 bases and 3 bases, there was a span of 9 bases. In DNA form, the CDR3 reads TGTGCCAGCAGTTACTCGAGTCCTCCCAATCAGCCCCAGCATTTT. The encoded protein is CASSYSSPPNQPQHF.

The V gene is TRBV19, the J gene TRBJ2-7; 7 bases map to TRBD1. The CDR3 extends over 14 amino acids. CDR1 is LNHDA, CDR2 SQIVND, per germline (reference sequence). J lost 3 bases, V lost 5 bases, and 7 bases had no gene match. CDR3 in DNA: TGTGCCAGTAGTGAGTCCCACAGGGGCTACGAGCAGTACTTC. Translation gives CASSESHRGYEQYF.

This clone was observed a few times. The chain has TRBV4-3 and TRBJ2-1; maybe TRBD1 (6 bases). V was clipped by 0 bases and J by 3 bases, with 12 bases between them. Germline V gene data show CDR1 as LGHNA and CDR2 as YSLEER. The CDR3 contains 16 residues. CDR3 sequence reads: CASSQDTGSVYNEQFF. The CDR3, as DNA: TGCGCCAGCAGCCAAGATACAGGGTCAGTCTACAATGAGCAGTTCTTC.